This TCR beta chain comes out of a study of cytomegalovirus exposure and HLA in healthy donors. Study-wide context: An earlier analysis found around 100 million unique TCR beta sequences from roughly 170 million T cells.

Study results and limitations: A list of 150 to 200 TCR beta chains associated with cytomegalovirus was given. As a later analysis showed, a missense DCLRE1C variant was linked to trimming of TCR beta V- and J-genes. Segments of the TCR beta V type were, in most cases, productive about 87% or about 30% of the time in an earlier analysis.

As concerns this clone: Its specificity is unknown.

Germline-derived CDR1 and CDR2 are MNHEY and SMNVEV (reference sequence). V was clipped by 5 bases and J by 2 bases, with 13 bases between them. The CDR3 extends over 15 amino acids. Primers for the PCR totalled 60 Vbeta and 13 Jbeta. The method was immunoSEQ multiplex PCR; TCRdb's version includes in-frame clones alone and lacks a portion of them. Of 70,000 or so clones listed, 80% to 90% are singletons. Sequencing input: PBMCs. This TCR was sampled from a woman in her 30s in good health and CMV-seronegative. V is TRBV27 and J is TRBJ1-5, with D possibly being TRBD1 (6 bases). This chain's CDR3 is CASSLGAAGNQPQHF. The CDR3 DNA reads TGTGCCAGCAGTCTGGGGGCCGCGGGCAATCAGCCCCAGCATTTT.